This entry lists 25 T cell receptor beta chains sequenced from one sample in a study of cytomegalovirus exposure and HLA in healthy donors. The PCR was carried out with 60 Vbeta primers and 13 Jbeta primers. Sequencing used immunoSEQ multiplex PCR; TCRdb keeps in-frame clones, though not all of them. The repertoire holds 100,000 to 150,000 clones, with approximately 83% as singletons. The sequencing input was PBMCs. The source is a girl aged 2 to 9 in good health and CMV-seronegative.

V gene TRBV18 combines with J gene TRBJ1-1; D call uncertain. Germline CDR1 is KGHSH and CDR2 is LQKENI. The V gene lost 3 bases and the J gene lost 0 bases, with 11 bases spanning the gap. CDR3 size: 15 residues. CDR3 residues: CASSPRGALNTEAFF. DNA for the CDR3: TGTGCCAGCTCACCGCGAGGAGCCCTGAACACTGAAGCTTTCTTT.

This clone was seen once. The V and J genes are TRBV5-3 and TRBJ1-2, with TRBD1 as a possible D gene (5 bases). TRBV5-3 is an ORF, with its function uncertain. The CDR3 has 16 residues. The V gene lost 0 bases and the J gene lost 3 bases, with 15 bases spanning the gap. For the CDR3, the DNA is TGTGCCAGAAGCTTGGGGCTAGGGGCGCAGGACTATGGCTACACCTTC. It specifies CARSLGLGAQDYGYTF.

The chain links TRBV9 to TRBJ1-1, with 7 positions matching TRBD1. There are 15 residues in the CDR3. V gave up 6 bases and J gave up 5 bases; unmatched junction bases: 13. Germline assignment: CDR1 SGDLS and CDR2 YYNGEE. The DNA of the CDR3 is TGTGCCAGCACCGCCTTGAGGACAGGAAGAACTGAAGCTTTCTTT. Protein: CASTALRTGRTEAFF. Full variable domain (rest looked up from reference TRBV9 and TRBJ1-1): DSGVTQTPKHLITATGQRVTLRCSPRSGDLSVYWYQQSLDQGLQFLIQYYNGEERAKGNILERFSAQQFPDLHSELNLSSLELGDSALYFCASTALRTGRTEAFFGQGTRLTVV.

V and J are TRBV27 and TRBJ2-7; 11 bases fit TRBD2. In germline, CDR1 is MNHEY, CDR2 SMNVEV (reference sequence). After removal of 10 bases from V and 5 bases from J, the junction contained 4 bases not matched to a gene. The CDR3 runs to 12 residues. The CDR3 loop reads CATSTSGDEQYF. CDR3 DNA: TGTGCCACTTCGACTAGCGGGGACGAGCAGTACTTC.

The gene calls are TRBV7-8 and TRBJ2-3; the match to TRBD2 covers 7 bases. The CDR3 is 12 amino acids. J was trimmed by 8 bases and V by 6 bases; bases with no gene match: 5. Germline assignment: CDR1 SGHVS and CDR2 FQNEAQ. The CDR3 protein is CASSVPGGTQYF. CDR3 nucleotide sequence: TGTGCCAGCAGTGTCCCGGGGGGTACGCAGTATTTT. The variable domain in full, completed from reference TRBV7-8 and TRBJ2-3, reads GAGVSQSPRYKVAKRGQDVALRCDPISGHVSLFWYQQALGQGPEFLTYFQNEAQLDKSGLPSDRFFAERPEGSVSTLKIQRTQQEDSAVYLCASSVPGGTQYFGPGTRLTVL.

The chain combines TRBV7-8 with TRBJ1-2, with TRBD1 matching over 8 bases. Germline V lookup: CDR1 SGHVS, CDR2 FQNEAQ. V lost 5 bases to trimming and J lost 12 bases; unmatched junction nucleotides: 11. The CDR3 consists of 13 residues. The CDR3 region has the DNA TGTGCCAGCAGCCCTCTGGGGCAGGGGGCGGACACCTTC. As protein: CASSPLGQGADTF.

Here the CDR3 DNA reads TGTGCCAGCAGCCAAGAAGGTCGGACTGCTAACTCCTACGAGCAGTACTTC. Protein product: CASSQEGRTANSYEQYF. The V and J genes are TRBV4-2 and TRBJ2-7; D is perhaps TRBD2 (5 bases). CDR3 length: 17 residues. CDR1 LGHNA and CDR2 YNFKEQ come from the germline V gene. Trimming took off 0 bases at V and 0 bases at J, with 15 bases between the two ends.

This sequence joins TRBV5-4 and TRBJ2-2; no firm D call. Germline values: CDR1 SGHNT, CDR2 YYREEE (reference sequence). The ends were cut back, 3 bases at V and 0 bases at J, with 6 bases in the middle. CDR3 length: 14 amino acids. The CDR3 nucleotides read TGTGCCAGCAGCTCACCAGCGAACACCGGGGAGCTGTTTTTT. Translating gives CASSSPANTGELFF.

This clone has a single count. The chain uses TRBV27 and TRBJ2-7; the D gene is possibly TRBD1 (5 bases). Trimming pared 5 bases from V and 6 bases from J, leaving 23 bases between. CDR3 length: 16 residues. Germline values: CDR1 MNHEY, CDR2 SMNVEV (reference sequence). The CDR3: CASSLKGWGSIGEQYF. The CDR3 DNA follows: TGTGCCAGCAGTCTAAAAGGCTGGGGCAGCATCGGCGAGCAGTACTTC.

The rearrangement uses TRBV7-9 and TRBJ2-5; TRBD2 aligns across 8 bases. Germline V gene sequence: CDR1 SEHNR, CDR2 FQNEAQ (reference sequence). The CDR3 extends over 18 amino acids. J was trimmed by 1 base and V by 4 bases; bases with no gene match: 14. CDR3 residues: CASSWWERGPTLQETQYF. CDR3 coding DNA: TGTGCCAGCAGCTGGTGGGAGCGGGGGCCTACCCTCCAAGAGACCCAGTACTTC.

The V gene is TRBV4-1, the J gene TRBJ2-2, with D perhaps TRBD1 (7 bases). The CDR3 loop spans 18 amino acids. The V end lost 1 base, the J end lost 7 bases, and 22 bases lay between the germline ends. Germline V gene data show CDR1 as MGHRA and CDR2 as YSYEKL. CDR3 in DNA: TGCGCCAGCAGCCAAGGGAGGGGGCAGGGGGTAAGGGGCGGGGAGCTGTTTTTT. Its protein product is CASSQGRGQGVRGGELFF.

The V gene is TRBV2, the J gene TRBJ2-2, with a possible D match to TRBD2 (5 bases). Trimming removed 7 bases at V and 7 bases at J, with 7 bases between. In germline, CDR1 is SNHLY, CDR2 FYNNEI. The length of the CDR3 is 11 residues. The CDR3 DNA sequence: TGTGCCAGCATGAGCGGCGGGGAGCTGTTTTTT. Residues: CASMSGGELFF.

This chain joins TRBV11-2 and TRBJ1-2, with 7 bases identical to TRBD1. The V and J ends lost 5 bases and 4 bases, in that order; junction bases with no gene match: 10. The V gene's germline CDR1 is SGHAT and CDR2 FQNNGV. The CDR3 runs to 15 residues. CDR3 region: CASSPTSGGTYGYTF. The CDR3 DNA sequence: TGTGCCAGCAGCCCGACCTCAGGGGGTACCTATGGCTACACCTTC.

The rearrangement links TRBV28 to TRBJ2-1; TRBD2 aligns across 10 bases. Germline V gene sequence: CDR1 MDHEN, CDR2 SYDVKM. Trimming at V came to 5 bases and at J to 5 bases, leaving 12 bases not matched to a gene. CDR3 length: 17 residues. The CDR3: CASSQLAGVDSDNEQFF. As DNA, the CDR3 is TGTGCCAGCAGTCAGCTAGCGGGAGTTGATTCCGACAATGAGCAGTTCTTC.

The genes are TRBV30 and TRBJ2-5, with 8 bases aligning to TRBD1. CDR3 size: 17 residues. V lost 0 bases and J lost 6; bases outside the gene matches: 15. Germline V gives CDR1 GTSNPN, CDR2 SVGIG (reference sequence). The CDR3, as DNA: TGTGCCTGGAGTGTACGCCAAGCAGGGGGCATTTCCAAGACCCAGTACTTC. Amino acids: CAWSVRQAGGISKTQYF.

Written as DNA, the CDR3 is TGTGCCTGGGCTCACTACACTGAAGCTTTCTTT. This codes for CAWAHYTEAFF. The chain recombines TRBV30 with TRBJ1-1, with D uncertain. The CDR3 totals 11 residues. V shed 5 bases and J shed 3 bases, with 7 bases lying between them. Germline V gene sequence: CDR1 GTSNPN, CDR2 SVGIG (reference sequence).

This clone has just one count. The chain uses TRBV15 and TRBJ2-1; D possibly corresponds to TRBD2 (5 bases). The V end was cut by 1 base, the J end by 8 bases, with 18 bases between. CDR3 size: 16 residues. CDR1 and CDR2 from the germline V gene are LNHNV and YYDKDF (reference sequence). This chain's CDR3 is CATSRGAGVPRDEQFF. The CDR3 bases are TGTGCCACCAGCAGAGGAGCCGGGGTACCGCGCGATGAGCAGTTCTTC.

The chain employs TRBV7-2 and TRBJ2-5, with 7 positions matching TRBD1. After removal of 2 bases from V and 3 bases from J, the junction contained 6 bases not matched to a gene. The CDR3 is made up of 15 amino acids. From germline, CDR1 is SGHTA and CDR2 FQGNSA. The CDR3 here is CASSLRQGVKETQYF. CDR3 in DNA: TGTGCCAGCAGCTTAAGACAGGGTGTGAAAGAGACCCAGTACTTC.

The chain links TRBV7-9 to TRBJ1-6, with 9 bases aligning to TRBD1. Trimming cost V 4 bases and J 6 bases; bases outside gene matches: 4. CDR1 and CDR2 from the germline V gene are SEHNR and FQNEAQ (reference sequence). The CDR3 is 15 amino acids. As DNA, the CDR3 is TGTGCCAGCAGCTCACAGGGGGCTGGTAATTCACCCCTCCACTTT. Translated: CASSSQGAGNSPLHF.

V usage is TRBV6-6 and J usage is TRBJ2-3; tentative D call: TRBD1 (6 bases). Between the trimmed V and J ends, which lost 3 bases and 1 base, there was a span of 11 bases. Germline V gene sequence: CDR1 MNHNY, CDR2 SVGAGI (reference sequence). This CDR3 is built from 15 residues. CDR3 bases: TGTGCCAGCAGTTATACAGGGTATGGCACAGATACGCAGTATTTT. It specifies CASSYTGYGTDTQYF.

The CDR3 loop reads CASSPQNRVSTEAFF. DNA of the CDR3: TGTGCCAGCTCACCACAAAACAGGGTATCCACTGAAGCTTTCTTT. The chain has TRBV18 and TRBJ1-1; maybe TRBD1 (6 bases). Germline V lookup: CDR1 KGHSH, CDR2 LQKENI. The length of the CDR3 is 15 residues. V was trimmed by 1 base and J by 4 bases, leaving 13 bases between them.

This CDR3 reads CASSSGLAGVGRDEQYF. CDR3 in DNA: TGCGCCAGCAGCTCCGGACTAGCGGGAGTCGGACGGGACGAGCAGTACTTC. The chain is built from TRBV5-1 and TRBJ2-7, with 13 bases that match TRBD2. In germline, CDR1 is SGHRS, CDR2 YFSETQ. The CDR3 consists of 17 residues. J gave up 5 bases and V 3 bases, and 11 bases lay outside the gene matches.

V usage is TRBV5-4 and J usage is TRBJ2-5, with 12 bases lining up with TRBD1. This CDR3 has 16 amino acids. The germline gives CDR1 SGHNT, CDR2 YYREEE (reference sequence). V was clipped by 2 bases and J by 3 bases; unmatched bases: 5. This CDR3 reads CASSFWDRGREETQYF. The CDR3 DNA sequence: TGTGCCAGCAGCTTTTGGGACAGGGGGCGCGAAGAGACCCAGTACTTC.

CDR3 sequence reads: CASIPLEQFF. DNA for the CDR3: TGTGCCAGCATCCCTCTTGAGCAGTTCTTC. The chain uses TRBV27 and TRBJ2-1; D not certain. The germline gives CDR1 MNHEY, CDR2 SMNVEV (reference sequence). The length of the CDR3 is 10 residues. Trimming pared 7 bases from V and 9 bases from J, leaving 7 bases between.

Of note for this clone: This CDR3 is also generated by other DNA sequences in the sample. The rearrangement joins TRBV6-5 to TRBJ1-2; 8 bases fit TRBD1. The CDR3 has 13 amino acids. V was pared by 6 bases and J by 5 bases, with 5 bases of the junction left unmatched. Germline values: CDR1 MNHEY, CDR2 SVGAGI. CDR3: CASSRDRSYGYTF. CDR3 in DNA: TGTGCCAGCAGCCGGGACAGGTCGTATGGCTACACCTTC.